A selection of T cell receptor beta chains follows, all from one sample in a study of blood T cell repertoires in COVID-19. Using immunoSEQ multiplex PCR, the repertoire was profiled, and TCRdb retains in-frame clones only, with some absent. This table holds 300,000 to 350,000 clones, around nine tenths found once. The material sequenced was PBMCs or T cells enriched from blood (not recorded which). Receptor source: a man between 25 and 39 years old who had recovered from COVID-19. Each CDR3 is given without its conserved first and last residue. The order of the fields is V gene, CDR3 protein.

V: TRBV11-2; CDR3: ASSPPGGRETQY
V: TRBV3-1/TRBV3-2; CDR3: ASSQGQGARKSNQPQH
V: TRBV4-1; CDR3: ASSHQMGKGDYNEQF
V: TRBV3-1/TRBV3-2; CDR3: ASSQLSGVGELF
V: TRBV5-6; CDR3: ASSGGWAGGLSPLH
V: TRBV7-8; CDR3: ASSEQGTEAF
V: TRBV29-1; CDR3: SVQQGLRGLEQY
V: TRBV2; CDR3: ASSEDRGPGRAQH
V: TRBV7-3; CDR3: ASSLAGVSNEQF
V: TRBV28; CDR3: ASSETGGTGLSRTDTQY
V: TRBV3-1/TRBV3-2; CDR3: ASSPDRLLYEQY
V: TRBV19; CDR3: ASSIDRNNSPLH
V: TRBV19; CDR3: ASSIAGTLYNSPLH
V: TRBV5-6; CDR3: ASSFPTGGEGYT
V: TRBV7-9; CDR3: ASIGQEVYYGYT
V: TRBV30; CDR3: AGLTNSNEQY
V: TRBV27; CDR3: ASSIGTGYGYT
V: TRBV4-1; CDR3: ASSQERNQPQH
V: TRBV18; CDR3: ASSPGEGIAGNTIY
V: TRBV10-3; CDR3: AISESTGGDQPQH
V: TRBV5-1; CDR3: ASSLEAQQGETQY
V: TRBV7-9; CDR3: ASSLVSGGGEYEQY
V: TRBV19; CDR3: ASSDRADNEQF
V: TRBV4-2; CDR3: ASSQAGQGTDTQY
V: TRBV12-3/TRBV12-4; CDR3: ASSLIGGEQY
V: TRBV6-5; CDR3: ASSYRTGVGQPQH
V: TRBV6-2/TRBV6-3; CDR3: ASSYGAGEYNEQF
V: TRBV3-1/TRBV3-2; CDR3: ASSQEGRSGNTIY
V: TRBV5-1; CDR3: ASSLANTGELF
V: TRBV20-1; CDR3: SASGDPDQPQH
V: TRBV5-1; CDR3: ASNPGQYTDTQY